The rows below give T cell receptor beta chains drawn from one sample of a study of cytomegalovirus exposure and HLA in healthy donors. Method: immunoSEQ multiplex PCR; TCRdb's copy keeps in-frame clones and lacks some. In the table there are some 120,000 clones, 80% to 90% of which are singletons. The sequenced sample was PBMCs. The receptors were sampled from a woman aged 18-35 years in good health and CMV-seronegative. Each CDR3 is given with its conserved first and last residue. A D gene is named only where the DNA matches it firmly. Rows may omit the clone size; those that give it use once, few, many or a size class.

J gene: TRBJ2-7
D gene: -
V gene: TRBV2
clone size: -
CDR3 DNA: TGTGCCAGCAGTCCCATAGCCGAGCAGTACTTC
CDR3 protein: CASSPIAEQYF

J gene: TRBJ1-2
D gene: -
V gene: TRBV5-4
clone size: -
CDR3 DNA: TGTGCCAGCAGCTTCGACAGCAACTATGGCTACACCTTC
CDR3 protein: CASSFDSNYGYTF

J gene: TRBJ2-3
D gene: -
V gene: TRBV19
clone size: -
CDR3 DNA: TGTGCCAGTAGTCGGATGCGGGGAGATACGCAGTATTTT
CDR3 protein: CASSRMRGDTQYF

J gene: TRBJ2-7
D gene: TRBD2
V gene: TRBV28
clone size: -
CDR3 DNA: TGTGCCAGCAGTTTACAGGGACTAGCGTGGAGAGAGCAGTACTTC
CDR3 protein: CASSLQGLAWREQYF

J gene: TRBJ2-1
D gene: -
V gene: TRBV7-9
clone size: -
CDR3 DNA: TGTGCCAGCAGCTCCAGGGCCTTCGGTAATGAGCAGTTCTTC
CDR3 protein: CASSSRAFGNEQFF

J gene: TRBJ1-1
D gene: -
V gene: TRBV27
clone size: -
CDR3 DNA: TGTGCCAGCAATAACTTAGGAGACAGCTCCGGGACTGAAGCTTTCTTT
CDR3 protein: CASNNLGDSSGTEAFF

J gene: TRBJ2-2
D gene: TRBD2
V gene: TRBV11-2
clone size: -
CDR3 DNA: TGTGCCAGCAGCACTAGACTAGCGGAGATCACCGGGGAGCTGTTTTTT
CDR3 protein: CASSTRLAEITGELFF

J gene: TRBJ2-1
D gene: TRBD1
V gene: TRBV6-1
clone size: -
CDR3 DNA: TGTGCCAGCAGTCCCGGGACAGGGGTAAATGAGCAGTTCTTC
CDR3 protein: CASSPGTGVNEQFF

J gene: TRBJ2-5
D gene: -
V gene: TRBV18
clone size: -
CDR3 DNA: TGTGCCAGCCGGGATGATGTGACCCAGTACTTC
CDR3 protein: CASRDDVTQYF

J gene: TRBJ2-2
D gene: TRBD2
V gene: TRBV7-9
clone size: -
CDR3 DNA: TGTGCCAGCAGCCCTACGGGACTAGCTGAGGCCGGGGAGCTGTTTTTT
CDR3 protein: CASSPTGLAEAGELFF

J gene: TRBJ2-1
D gene: TRBD2
V gene: TRBV6-5
clone size: once
CDR3 DNA: TGTGCCAGCAGTTCCCGCGGGAGGGCAGAGGAGCAGTTCTTC
CDR3 protein: CASSSRGRAEEQFF

J gene: TRBJ1-5
D gene: TRBD1
V gene: TRBV6-1
clone size: -
CDR3 DNA: TGTGCCAGCAGTGCGGACAGGGGCAATCAGCCCCAGCATTTT
CDR3 protein: CASSADRGNQPQHF

J gene: TRBJ1-5
D gene: -
V gene: TRBV2
clone size: -
CDR3 DNA: TGTGCCAGCAGTGTCCTAGGGGGGGATCAGCCCCAGCATTTT
CDR3 protein: CASSVLGGDQPQHF

J gene: TRBJ2-1
D gene: TRBD2
V gene: TRBV11-3
clone size: -
CDR3 DNA: TGTGCCAGCGGGACTAGCGGGGCAAATGAGCAGTTCTTC
CDR3 protein: CASGTSGANEQFF

J gene: TRBJ1-1
D gene: TRBD1
V gene: TRBV5-6
clone size: -
CDR3 DNA: TGTGCCAGCAGCTTGGGACAGGGCTATACTGAAGCTTTCTTT
CDR3 protein: CASSLGQGYTEAFF

J gene: TRBJ2-1
D gene: TRBD1
V gene: TRBV2
clone size: many
CDR3 DNA: TGTGCCAGCAGTGAAGCGCTTCCGGGACAGGGGGAGAATGAGCAGTTCTTC
CDR3 protein: CASSEALPGQGENEQFF

J gene: TRBJ2-3
D gene: -
V gene: TRBV7-2
clone size: -
CDR3 DNA: TGTGCCAGCAGCTTAGTGGGAGGGGGGGTACCCACAGATACGCAGTATTTT
CDR3 protein: CASSLVGGGVPTDTQYF

J gene: TRBJ1-2
D gene: -
V gene: TRBV5-4
clone size: -
CDR3 DNA: TGTGCCAGCAGCTTGGAGCCCCTGGGGCACTATGGCTACACCTTC
CDR3 protein: CASSLEPLGHYGYTF

J gene: TRBJ1-3
D gene: TRBD1
V gene: TRBV27
clone size: once
CDR3 DNA: TGTGCCAGCAGTTCACGGACAGGGAGCTCTGGAAACACCATATATTTT
CDR3 protein: CASSSRTGSSGNTIYF

J gene: TRBJ1-1
D gene: TRBD1
V gene: TRBV5-1
clone size: -
CDR3 DNA: TGCGCCAGCAGCTTTGAGGGGGCGAGGACTGAAGCTTTCTTT
CDR3 protein: CASSFEGARTEAFF

J gene: TRBJ1-1
D gene: TRBD1
V gene: TRBV18
clone size: -
CDR3 DNA: TGTGCCAGCTCACGGACAGGTTTCGAAGCTTTCTTT
CDR3 protein: CASSRTGFEAFF

J gene: TRBJ1-4
D gene: -
V gene: TRBV6-1
clone size: -
CDR3 DNA: TGTGCCAGCAGTGACCCGGCAGAGGCTGAAAAACTGTTTTTT
CDR3 protein: CASSDPAEAEKLFF

J gene: TRBJ1-3
D gene: TRBD1
V gene: TRBV6-5
clone size: -
CDR3 DNA: TGTGCCAGCAGTTACGGGACAGAAAGAAACACCATATATTTT
CDR3 protein: CASSYGTERNTIYF

J gene: TRBJ2-3
D gene: -
V gene: TRBV9
clone size: -
CDR3 DNA: TGTGCCAGCAGCAACCGACTTGATACGCAGTATTTT
CDR3 protein: CASSNRLDTQYF

J gene: TRBJ1-2
D gene: -
V gene: TRBV19
clone size: -
CDR3 DNA: TGTGCCAGTAGGATCGGTAATGGGGTCTCTTCGGGGGGCTACACCTTC
CDR3 protein: CASRIGNGVSSGGYTF

J gene: TRBJ1-2
D gene: TRBD1
V gene: TRBV10-1
clone size: -
CDR3 DNA: TGCGCCAGCAGTGGACAGGGCTTCAATGGCTACACCTTC
CDR3 protein: CASSGQGFNGYTF

J gene: TRBJ2-1
D gene: -
V gene: TRBV4-2
clone size: -
CDR3 DNA: TGTGCCAGCAGCCCGCGGGACTACAATGAGCAGTTCTTC
CDR3 protein: CASSPRDYNEQFF

J gene: TRBJ2-1
D gene: TRBD1
V gene: TRBV30
clone size: once
CDR3 DNA: TGTGCCGGCTCGCCCGCCGGGACAGGGGGCCGGGGCAATGAGCAGTTCTTC
CDR3 protein: CAGSPAGTGGRGNEQFF

J gene: TRBJ2-1
D gene: -
V gene: TRBV29-1
clone size: -
CDR3 DNA: TGCAGCGTTGATTCGGGCAATGAGCAGTTCTTC
CDR3 protein: CSVDSGNEQFF

J gene: TRBJ1-4
D gene: TRBD1
V gene: TRBV28
clone size: -
CDR3 DNA: TGTGCCAGCCGCGGTTGGAGGGACAGGGTGCCAACTAATGAAAAACTGTTTTTT
CDR3 protein: CASRGWRDRVPTNEKLFF

J gene: TRBJ2-2
D gene: -
V gene: TRBV4-2
clone size: -
CDR3 DNA: TGTGCCAGCAGCCAAGACAGGCAGGGTAGTGGGGAGCTGTTTTTT
CDR3 protein: CASSQDRQGSGELFF

J gene: TRBJ2-7
D gene: TRBD2
V gene: TRBV6-6
clone size: -
CDR3 DNA: TGTGCCAGCAGTTTGACTAGCGGGAGCTCCTACGAGCAGTACTTC
CDR3 protein: CASSLTSGSSYEQYF

J gene: TRBJ1-2
D gene: -
V gene: TRBV15
clone size: -
CDR3 DNA: TGTGCCACCAGCAGTATGCAGGGGTCTCATTTTGGCTACACCTTC
CDR3 protein: CATSSMQGSHFGYTF

J gene: TRBJ1-6
D gene: -
V gene: TRBV15
clone size: -
CDR3 DNA: TGTGCCACCAGCCGACAGGTCTCCAATTCACCCCTCCACTTT
CDR3 protein: CATSRQVSNSPLHF

J gene: TRBJ2-5
D gene: -
V gene: TRBV5-1
clone size: -
CDR3 DNA: TGCGCCAGCAGCTTAGGACAGCCCCGGGAGACCCAGTACTTC
CDR3 protein: CASSLGQPRETQYF

J gene: TRBJ1-2
D gene: TRBD1
V gene: TRBV5-1
clone size: -
CDR3 DNA: TGCGCCAGCAGCTTGGGGACAGGGGGCTGGTATGGCTACACCTTC
CDR3 protein: CASSLGTGGWYGYTF

J gene: TRBJ1-2
D gene: -
V gene: TRBV18
clone size: -
CDR3 DNA: TGTGCCAGCTCACCACCGTCCGGGAGCCAAGGGTATGGCTACACCTTC
CDR3 protein: CASSPPSGSQGYGYTF

J gene: TRBJ2-7
D gene: TRBD2
V gene: TRBV4-2
clone size: -
CDR3 DNA: TGTGCCAGCAGCCAATCTAACGGACTAGGGAGCTTCTACGAGCAGTACTTC
CDR3 protein: CASSQSNGLGSFYEQYF

J gene: TRBJ1-4
D gene: TRBD1
V gene: TRBV6-1
clone size: -
CDR3 DNA: TGTGCCAGCAGTCCGGGACAGGAAAATGAAAAACTGTTTTTT
CDR3 protein: CASSPGQENEKLFF

J gene: TRBJ2-1
D gene: -
V gene: TRBV27
clone size: -
CDR3 DNA: TGTGCCAGCAGTGTCTTGTTCGCTACTCCCAATGAGCAGTTCTTC
CDR3 protein: CASSVLFATPNEQFF

J gene: TRBJ2-1
D gene: TRBD2
V gene: TRBV5-1
clone size: -
CDR3 DNA: TGCGCCAGCAGCTTGTCCCAGCGGGACTACAATGAGCAGTTCTTC
CDR3 protein: CASSLSQRDYNEQFF

J gene: TRBJ2-2
D gene: TRBD1
V gene: TRBV6-5
clone size: -
CDR3 DNA: TGTGCCAGCAGGCCGGACAGGGGGGGCGGGGAGCTGTTTTTT
CDR3 protein: CASRPDRGGGELFF

J gene: TRBJ1-3
D gene: -
V gene: TRBV2
clone size: -
CDR3 DNA: TGTGCCAGCAGACGCGAACTCCGGGGTAACTCTGGAAACACCATATATTTT
CDR3 protein: CASRRELRGNSGNTIYF

J gene: TRBJ2-2
D gene: -
V gene: TRBV7-7
clone size: -
CDR3 DNA: TGTGCCAGCAGCCTCAGCGGGACCGGGGAGCTGTTTTTT
CDR3 protein: CASSLSGTGELFF

J gene: TRBJ2-1
D gene: TRBD1
V gene: TRBV7-6
clone size: -
CDR3 DNA: TGTGCCAGCAGCTTAGAAGACAGGGCTAATGAGCAGTTCTTC
CDR3 protein: CASSLEDRANEQFF

J gene: TRBJ2-7
D gene: -
V gene: TRBV4-1
clone size: few
CDR3 DNA: TGCGCCAGCAGCCCCGGTACAGGGAAGAGGTACGAGCAGTACTTC
CDR3 protein: CASSPGTGKRYEQYF

J gene: TRBJ1-3
D gene: -
V gene: TRBV27
clone size: -
CDR3 DNA: TGTGCCAGCAGTTTAACCCAGAAGAACACCATATATTTT
CDR3 protein: CASSLTQKNTIYF

J gene: TRBJ2-7
D gene: -
V gene: TRBV11-2
clone size: -
CDR3 DNA: TGTGCCAGCGGCGGTTTAGGAAATCCCCACGAGCAGTACTTC
CDR3 protein: CASGGLGNPHEQYF

J gene: TRBJ1-5
D gene: -
V gene: TRBV10-3
clone size: -
CDR3 DNA: TGTGCCATCAGTGCCTCCGGGAAACAGGGTACCCAGCCCCAGCATTTT
CDR3 protein: CAISASGKQGTQPQHF

J gene: TRBJ1-1
D gene: TRBD1
V gene: TRBV7-9
clone size: -
CDR3 DNA: TGTGCCAGCAGCTCCCCGACAGGGGGCTTTGAAGCTTTCTTT
CDR3 protein: CASSSPTGGFEAFF

J gene: TRBJ2-4
D gene: -
V gene: TRBV29-1
clone size: -
CDR3 DNA: TGCAGCGTTCAAGGACTTTTAAGAAAAAACATTCAGTACTTC
CDR3 protein: CSVQGLLRKNIQYF

J gene: TRBJ2-3
D gene: -
V gene: TRBV7-2
clone size: -
CDR3 DNA: TGTGCCAGCAGCTCACAGGAGCATACGCAGTATTTT
CDR3 protein: CASSSQEHTQYF

J gene: TRBJ1-6
D gene: -
V gene: TRBV19
clone size: -
CDR3 DNA: TGTGCCAGTAGTATAGGGCAGGGTGCTTCACCCCTCCACTTT
CDR3 protein: CASSIGQGASPLHF

J gene: TRBJ1-1
D gene: -
V gene: TRBV20-1
clone size: few
CDR3 DNA: TGCAGTGCTAGGTCCAGCACTGAAGCTTTCTTT
CDR3 protein: CSARSSTEAFF

J gene: TRBJ2-1
D gene: TRBD2
V gene: TRBV29-1
clone size: -
CDR3 DNA: TGCAGCGTTGCGAACTTGGGAGGGCCCATCAATGAGCAGTTCTTC
CDR3 protein: CSVANLGGPINEQFF

J gene: TRBJ1-5
D gene: TRBD1
V gene: TRBV28
clone size: -
CDR3 DNA: TGTGCCAGCAGTTTATCAGGGGGGCTCTGGCAGCCCCAGCATTTT
CDR3 protein: CASSLSGGLWQPQHF

J gene: TRBJ2-3
D gene: -
V gene: TRBV29-1
clone size: -
CDR3 DNA: TGCAGCGTTGAAGATTTCAGAGGGGATACGCAGTATTTT
CDR3 protein: CSVEDFRGDTQYF

J gene: TRBJ2-7
D gene: TRBD1
V gene: TRBV7-9
clone size: -
CDR3 DNA: TGTGCCAGCAGCTTGAGCAGGGGGCAGGTCGAGCAGTACTTC
CDR3 protein: CASSLSRGQVEQYF

J gene: TRBJ1-1
D gene: -
V gene: TRBV30
clone size: few
CDR3 DNA: TGTGCCTGGGAACAGACAGGAAATGAAGCTTTCTTT
CDR3 protein: CAWEQTGNEAFF